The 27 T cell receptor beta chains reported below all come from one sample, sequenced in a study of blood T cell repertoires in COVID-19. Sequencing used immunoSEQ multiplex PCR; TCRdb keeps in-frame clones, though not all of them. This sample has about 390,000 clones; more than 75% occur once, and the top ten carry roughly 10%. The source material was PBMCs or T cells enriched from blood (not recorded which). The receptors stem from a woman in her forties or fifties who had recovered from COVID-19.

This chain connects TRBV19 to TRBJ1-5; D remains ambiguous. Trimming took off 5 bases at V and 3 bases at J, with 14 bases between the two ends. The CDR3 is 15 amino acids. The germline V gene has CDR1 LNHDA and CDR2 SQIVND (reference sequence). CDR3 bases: TGTGCCAGTAGTCTTCTATCCGGGTACAATCAGCCCCAGCATTTT. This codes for CASSLLSGYNQPQHF.

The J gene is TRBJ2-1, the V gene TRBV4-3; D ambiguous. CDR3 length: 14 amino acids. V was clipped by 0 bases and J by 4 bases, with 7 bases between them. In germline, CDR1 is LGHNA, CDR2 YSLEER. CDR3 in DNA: TGCGCCAGCAGCCAAGATTGGCCATACAATGAGCAGTTCTTC. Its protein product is CASSQDWPYNEQFF.

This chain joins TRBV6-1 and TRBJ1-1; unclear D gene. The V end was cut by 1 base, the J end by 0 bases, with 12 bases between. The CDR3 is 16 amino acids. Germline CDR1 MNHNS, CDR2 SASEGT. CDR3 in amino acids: CASSEGSERLNTEAFF. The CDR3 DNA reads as TGTGCCAGCAGTGAAGGTTCGGAGCGTTTGAACACTGAAGCTTTCTTT.

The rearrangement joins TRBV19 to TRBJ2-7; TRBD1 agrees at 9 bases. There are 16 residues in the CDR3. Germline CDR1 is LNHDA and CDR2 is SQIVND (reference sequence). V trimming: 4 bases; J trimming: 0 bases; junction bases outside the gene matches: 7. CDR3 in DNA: TGTGCCAGTAGTAGCACCGGGACAGGGTACTCCTACGAGCAGTACTTC. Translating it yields CASSSTGTGYSYEQYF. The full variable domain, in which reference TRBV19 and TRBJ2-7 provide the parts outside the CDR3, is DGGITQSPKYLFRKEGQNVTLSCEQNLNHDAMYWYRQDPGQGLRLIYYSQIVNDFQKGDIAEGYSVSREKKESFPLTVTSAQKNPTAFYLCASSSTGTGYSYEQYFGPGTRLTVT.

The CDR3 bases are TGTGCCTTGGGGGAAGGTCCGAGGACTTCATTCGTCGATGAGCAGTTCTTC. Translation: CALGEGPRTSFVDEQFF. V usage is TRBV30 and J usage is TRBJ2-1; TRBD1 or TRBD2 may be the D gene (5 bases each). The CDR3 loop spans 17 amino acids. CDR1 and CDR2 from the germline V gene are GTSNPN and SVGIG (reference sequence). With 7 bases removed from V and 8 bases from J, the gap between germline ends came to 30 bases.

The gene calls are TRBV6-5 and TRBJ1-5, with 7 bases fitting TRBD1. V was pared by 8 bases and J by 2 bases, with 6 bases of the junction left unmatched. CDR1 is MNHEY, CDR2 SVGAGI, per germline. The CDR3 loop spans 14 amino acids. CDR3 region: CASFRGDGNQPQHF. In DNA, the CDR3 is TGTGCCAGCTTCAGGGGGGACGGCAATCAGCCCCAGCATTTT.

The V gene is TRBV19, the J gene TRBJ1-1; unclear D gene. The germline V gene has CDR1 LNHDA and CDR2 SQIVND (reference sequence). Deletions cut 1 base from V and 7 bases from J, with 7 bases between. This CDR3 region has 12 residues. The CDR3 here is CASSIVGLEAFF. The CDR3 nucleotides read TGTGCCAGTAGTATAGTAGGACTTGAAGCTTTCTTT. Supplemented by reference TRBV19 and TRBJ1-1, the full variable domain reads DGGITQSPKYLFRKEGQNVTLSCEQNLNHDAMYWYRQDPGQGLRLIYYSQIVNDFQKGDIAEGYSVSREKKESFPLTVTSAQKNPTAFYLCASSIVGLEAFFGQGTRLTVV.

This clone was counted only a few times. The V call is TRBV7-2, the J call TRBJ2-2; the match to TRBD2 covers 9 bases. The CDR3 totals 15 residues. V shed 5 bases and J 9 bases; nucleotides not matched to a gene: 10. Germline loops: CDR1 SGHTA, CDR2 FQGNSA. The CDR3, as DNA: TGTGCCAGCAGCCCCGGACTAGCGAGCCACCGGGAGCTGTTTTTT. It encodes CASSPGLASHRELFF.

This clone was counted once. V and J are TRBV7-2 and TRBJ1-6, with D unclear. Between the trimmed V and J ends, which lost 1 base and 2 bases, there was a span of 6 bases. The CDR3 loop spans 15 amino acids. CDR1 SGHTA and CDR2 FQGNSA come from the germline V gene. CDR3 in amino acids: CASSLDPAYNSPLHF. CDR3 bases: TGTGCCAGCAGCTTAGACCCAGCCTATAATTCACCCCTCCACTTT. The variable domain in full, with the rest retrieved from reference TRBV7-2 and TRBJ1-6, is GAGVSQSPSNKVTEKGKDVELRCDPISGHTALYWYRQSLGQGLEFLIYFQGNSAPDKSGLPSDRFSAERTGGSVSTLTIQRTQQEDSAVYLCASSLDPAYNSPLHFGNGTRLTVT.

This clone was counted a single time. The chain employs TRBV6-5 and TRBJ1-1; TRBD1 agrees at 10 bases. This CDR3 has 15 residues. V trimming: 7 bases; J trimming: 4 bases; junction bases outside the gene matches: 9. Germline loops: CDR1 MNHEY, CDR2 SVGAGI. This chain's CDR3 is CASMRDRGSTTEAFF. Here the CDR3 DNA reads TGTGCCAGCATGCGGGACAGGGGATCGACCACTGAAGCTTTCTTT.

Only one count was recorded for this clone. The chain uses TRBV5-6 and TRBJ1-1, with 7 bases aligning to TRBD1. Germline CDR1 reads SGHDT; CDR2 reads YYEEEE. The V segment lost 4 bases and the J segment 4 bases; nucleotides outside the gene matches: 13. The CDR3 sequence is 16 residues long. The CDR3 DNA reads TGTGCCAGCAGCCCCAGGGACAGCCCGAAGGGCACTGAAGCTTTCTTT. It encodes CASSPRDSPKGTEAFF.

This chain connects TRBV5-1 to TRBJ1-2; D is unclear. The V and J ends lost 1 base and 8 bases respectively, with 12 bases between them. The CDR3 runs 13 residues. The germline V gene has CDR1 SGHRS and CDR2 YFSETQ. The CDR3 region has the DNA TGCGCCAGCAGCTTGAGGGAGGGAGTAGGCTACACCTTC. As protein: CASSLREGVGYTF.

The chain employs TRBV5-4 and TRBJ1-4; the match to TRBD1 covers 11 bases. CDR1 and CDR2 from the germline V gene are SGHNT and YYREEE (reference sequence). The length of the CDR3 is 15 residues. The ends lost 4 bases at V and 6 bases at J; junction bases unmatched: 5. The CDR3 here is CASSNMDRGHEKLFF. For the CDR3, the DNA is TGTGCCAGCAGCAATATGGACAGGGGGCATGAAAAACTGTTTTTT.

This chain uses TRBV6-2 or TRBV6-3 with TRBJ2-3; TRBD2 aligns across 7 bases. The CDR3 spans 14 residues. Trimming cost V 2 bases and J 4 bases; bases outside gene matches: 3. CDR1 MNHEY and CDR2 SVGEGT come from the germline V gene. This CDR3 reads CASSYRAGADTQYF. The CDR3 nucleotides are TGTGCCAGCAGTTACAGGGCGGGGGCAGATACGCAGTATTTT.

This chain's CDR3 is CACLVLVTQYF. The CDR3 DNA follows: TGTGCCTGCTTAGTCCTTGTGACGCAGTATTTT. The rearrangement joins TRBV30 to TRBJ2-3; D unresolved. Between the trimmed V and J ends, which lost 6 bases and 9 bases, there was a span of 13 bases. This CDR3 comprises 11 residues. Germline assignment: CDR1 GTSNPN and CDR2 SVGIG (reference sequence).

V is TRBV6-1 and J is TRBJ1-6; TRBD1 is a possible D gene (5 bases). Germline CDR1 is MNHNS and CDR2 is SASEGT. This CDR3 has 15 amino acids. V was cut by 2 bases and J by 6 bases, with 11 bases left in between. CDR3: CASSEILDTNSPLHF. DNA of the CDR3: TGTGCCAGCAGTGAAATTCTGGACACTAATTCACCCCTCCACTTT.

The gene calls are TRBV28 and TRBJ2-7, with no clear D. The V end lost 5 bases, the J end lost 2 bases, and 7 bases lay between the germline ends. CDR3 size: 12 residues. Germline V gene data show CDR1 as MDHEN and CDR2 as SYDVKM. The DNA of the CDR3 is TGTGCCAGCAGTCCTTTAGCCTACGAGCAGTACTTC. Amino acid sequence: CASSPLAYEQYF.

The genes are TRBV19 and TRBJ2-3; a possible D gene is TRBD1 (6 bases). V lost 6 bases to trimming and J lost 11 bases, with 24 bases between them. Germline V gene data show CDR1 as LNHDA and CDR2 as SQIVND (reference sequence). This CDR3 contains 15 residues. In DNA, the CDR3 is TGTGCCAGTAGCCGAGAATTCAGGGGCACTGCTTGGCAGTATTTT. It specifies CASSREFRGTAWQYF.

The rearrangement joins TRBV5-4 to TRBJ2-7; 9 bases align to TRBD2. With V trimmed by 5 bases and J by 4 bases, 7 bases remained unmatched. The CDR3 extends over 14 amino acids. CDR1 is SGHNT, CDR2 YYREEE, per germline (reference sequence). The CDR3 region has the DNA TGTGCCAGCAGTTGGGCGGGGGGGCAATACGAGCAGTACTTC. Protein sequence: CASSWAGGQYEQYF.

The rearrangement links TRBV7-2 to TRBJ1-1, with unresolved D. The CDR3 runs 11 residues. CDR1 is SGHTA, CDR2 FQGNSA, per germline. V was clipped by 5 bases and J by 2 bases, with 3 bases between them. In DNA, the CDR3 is TGTGCCAGCAGCCTTAACACTGAAGCTTTCTTT. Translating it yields CASSLNTEAFF. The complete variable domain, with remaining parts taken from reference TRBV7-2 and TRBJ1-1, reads GAGVSQSPSNKVTEKGKDVELRCDPISGHTALYWYRQSLGQGLEFLIYFQGNSAPDKSGLPSDRFSAERTGGSVSTLTIQRTQQEDSAVYLCASSLNTEAFFGQGTRLTVV.

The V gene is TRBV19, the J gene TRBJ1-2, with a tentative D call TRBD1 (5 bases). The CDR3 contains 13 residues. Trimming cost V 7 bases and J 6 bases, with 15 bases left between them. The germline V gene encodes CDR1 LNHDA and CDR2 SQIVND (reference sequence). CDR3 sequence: CASTRGRGDGYTF. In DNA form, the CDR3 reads TGTGCCAGTACCCGTGGGCGGGGCGATGGCTACACCTTC.

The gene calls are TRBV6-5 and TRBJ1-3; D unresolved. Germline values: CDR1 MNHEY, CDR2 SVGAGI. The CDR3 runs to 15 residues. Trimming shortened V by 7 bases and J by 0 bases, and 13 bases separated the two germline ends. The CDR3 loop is CASTYSLSSGNTIYF. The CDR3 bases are TGTGCCAGCACGTACAGCCTTAGCTCTGGAAACACCATATATTTT.

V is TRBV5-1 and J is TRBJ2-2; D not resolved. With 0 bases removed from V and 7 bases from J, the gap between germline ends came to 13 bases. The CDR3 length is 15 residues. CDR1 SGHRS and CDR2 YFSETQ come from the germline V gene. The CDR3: CASSLGALVNGELFF. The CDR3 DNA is TGCGCCAGCAGCTTGGGGGCCTTGGTTAACGGGGAGCTGTTTTTT.

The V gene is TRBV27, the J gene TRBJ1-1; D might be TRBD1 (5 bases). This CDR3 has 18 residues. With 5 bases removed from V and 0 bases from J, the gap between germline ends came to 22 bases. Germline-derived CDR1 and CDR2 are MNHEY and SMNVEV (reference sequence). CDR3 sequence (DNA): TGTGCCAGCAGTCCGAGGTGGCAGGGCGGGAGAGTGAACACTGAAGCTTTCTTT. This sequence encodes CASSPRWQGGRVNTEAFF.

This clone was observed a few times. The CDR3 loop is CASSPRTSGGAKDTQYF. Written as DNA, the CDR3 is TGTGCCAGCAGCCCACGGACTAGCGGGGGGGCAAAAGATACGCAGTATTTT. V gene TRBV3-1 (or the pseudogene TRBV3-2) combines with J gene TRBJ2-3; TRBD2 aligns across 15 bases. The germline gives CDR1 LGHDT, CDR2 YNNKEL (reference sequence). This CDR3 has 17 residues. The J segment lost 5 bases and the V segment lost 4 bases, leaving 7 bases of the junction unmatched.

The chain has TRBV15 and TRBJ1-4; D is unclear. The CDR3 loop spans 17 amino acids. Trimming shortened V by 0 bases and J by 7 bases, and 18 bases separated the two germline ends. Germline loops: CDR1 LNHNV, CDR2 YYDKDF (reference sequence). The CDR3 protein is CATSRDASGAHREKLFF. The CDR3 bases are TGTGCCACCAGCAGAGATGCGTCCGGAGCGCACCGTGAAAAACTGTTTTTT.

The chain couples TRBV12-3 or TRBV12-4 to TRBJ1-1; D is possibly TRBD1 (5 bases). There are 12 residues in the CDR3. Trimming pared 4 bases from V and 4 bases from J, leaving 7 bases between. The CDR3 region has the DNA TGTGCCAGCAGTTGGGACTTCACTGAAGCTTTCTTT. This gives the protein CASSWDFTEAFF.